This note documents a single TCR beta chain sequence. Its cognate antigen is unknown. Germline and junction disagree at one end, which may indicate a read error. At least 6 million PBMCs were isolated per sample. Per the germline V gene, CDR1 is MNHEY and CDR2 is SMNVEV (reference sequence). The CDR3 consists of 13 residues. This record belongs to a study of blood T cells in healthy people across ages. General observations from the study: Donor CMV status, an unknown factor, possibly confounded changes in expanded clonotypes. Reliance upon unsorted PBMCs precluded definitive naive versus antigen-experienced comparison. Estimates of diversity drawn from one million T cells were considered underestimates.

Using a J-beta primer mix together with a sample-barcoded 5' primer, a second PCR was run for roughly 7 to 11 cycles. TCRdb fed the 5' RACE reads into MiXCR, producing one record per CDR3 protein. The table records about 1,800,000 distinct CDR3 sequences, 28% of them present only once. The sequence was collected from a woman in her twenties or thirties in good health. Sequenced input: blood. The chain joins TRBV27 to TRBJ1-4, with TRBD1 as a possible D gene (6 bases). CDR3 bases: TGTGCCAGCAGTTGGGGGGCGGGTGAAAAACGGTTTTTT. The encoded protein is CASSWGAGEKRFF.